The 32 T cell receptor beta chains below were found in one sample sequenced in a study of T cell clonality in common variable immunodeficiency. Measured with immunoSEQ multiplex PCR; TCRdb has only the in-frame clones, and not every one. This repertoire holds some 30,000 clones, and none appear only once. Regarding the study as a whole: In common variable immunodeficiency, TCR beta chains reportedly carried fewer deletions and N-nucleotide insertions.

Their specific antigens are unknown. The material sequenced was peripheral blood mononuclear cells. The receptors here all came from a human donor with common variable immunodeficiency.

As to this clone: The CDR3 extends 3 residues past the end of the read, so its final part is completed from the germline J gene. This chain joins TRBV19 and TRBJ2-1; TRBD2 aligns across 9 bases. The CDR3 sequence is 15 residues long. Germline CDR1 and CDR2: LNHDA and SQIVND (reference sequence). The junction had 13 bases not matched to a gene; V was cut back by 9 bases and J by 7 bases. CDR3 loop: CASSLVAGGRNEQFF. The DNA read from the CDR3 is TGTGCCAGCTCCTTAGTTGCGGGGGGGCGAAATGAG.

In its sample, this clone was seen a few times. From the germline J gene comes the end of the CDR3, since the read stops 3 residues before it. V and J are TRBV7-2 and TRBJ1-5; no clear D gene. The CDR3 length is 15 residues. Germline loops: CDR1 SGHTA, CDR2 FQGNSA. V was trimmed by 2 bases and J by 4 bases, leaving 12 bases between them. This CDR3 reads CASSLLLAVNQPQHF. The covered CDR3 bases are TGTGCCAGCAGCTTATTGTTGGCGGTAAATCAGCCC.

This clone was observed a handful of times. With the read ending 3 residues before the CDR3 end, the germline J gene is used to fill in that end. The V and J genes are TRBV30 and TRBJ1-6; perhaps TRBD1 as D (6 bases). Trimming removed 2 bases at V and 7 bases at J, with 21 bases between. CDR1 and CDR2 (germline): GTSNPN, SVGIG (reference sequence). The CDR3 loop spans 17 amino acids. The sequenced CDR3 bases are TGTGCCTGGAGTAGGGAGGGCAGGGGAGAGGCAAATTCACCC. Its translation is CAWSREGRGEANSP. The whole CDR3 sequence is CAWSREGRGEANSPLHF.

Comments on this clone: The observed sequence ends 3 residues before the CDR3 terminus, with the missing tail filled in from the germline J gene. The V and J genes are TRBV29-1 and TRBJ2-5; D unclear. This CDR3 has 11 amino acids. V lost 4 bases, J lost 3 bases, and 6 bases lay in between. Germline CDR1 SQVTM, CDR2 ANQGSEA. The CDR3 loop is CSVVAEETQYF. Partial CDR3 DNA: TGCAGCGTTGTGGCAGAAGAGACC.

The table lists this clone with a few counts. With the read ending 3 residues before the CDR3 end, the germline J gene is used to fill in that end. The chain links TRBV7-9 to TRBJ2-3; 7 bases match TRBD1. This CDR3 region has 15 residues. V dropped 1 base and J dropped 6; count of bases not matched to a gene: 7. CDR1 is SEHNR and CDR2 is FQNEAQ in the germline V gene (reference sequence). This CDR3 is CASSLEGGGRDTQYF. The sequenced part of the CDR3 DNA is TGTGCCAGCAGCTTAGAAGGGGGCGGACGGGATACG.

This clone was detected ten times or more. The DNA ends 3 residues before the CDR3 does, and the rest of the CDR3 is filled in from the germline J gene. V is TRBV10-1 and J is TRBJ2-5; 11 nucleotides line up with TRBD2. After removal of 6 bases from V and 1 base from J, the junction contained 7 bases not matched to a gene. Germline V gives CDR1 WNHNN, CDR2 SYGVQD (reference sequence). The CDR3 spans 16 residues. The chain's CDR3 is CASSPSGGPFQETQYF. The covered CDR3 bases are TGCGCCAGCAGCCCTAGCGGGGGGCCCTTCCAAGAGACC.

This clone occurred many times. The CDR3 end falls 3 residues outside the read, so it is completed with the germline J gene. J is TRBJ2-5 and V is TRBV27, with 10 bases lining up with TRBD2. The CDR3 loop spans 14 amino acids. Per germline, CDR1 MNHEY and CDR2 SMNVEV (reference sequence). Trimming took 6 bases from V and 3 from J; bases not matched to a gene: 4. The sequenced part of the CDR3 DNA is TGTGCCAGCAGCCTACTAGCGGGGAAAGAGACC. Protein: CASSLLAGKET. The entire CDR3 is CASSLLAGKETQYF.

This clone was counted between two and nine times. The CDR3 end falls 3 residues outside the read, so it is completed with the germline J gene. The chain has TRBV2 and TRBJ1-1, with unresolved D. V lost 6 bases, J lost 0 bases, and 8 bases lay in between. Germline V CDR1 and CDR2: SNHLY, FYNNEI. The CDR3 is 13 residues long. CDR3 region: CASSRDMNTEAFF. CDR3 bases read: TGTGCCAGCAGCCGAGACATGAACACTGAA.

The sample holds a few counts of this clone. The CDR3 DNA, read in part, is TGTGCCAGTAGTACCGGGACTTATAGCAATCAGCCC. Its protein is CASSTGTYSNQP. The complete CDR3 reads CASSTGTYSNQPQHF. The V call is TRBV19, the J call TRBJ1-5; D perhaps matches TRBD1 (5 bases). The read terminates 3 residues ahead of where the CDR3 ends, so the germline J gene completes it. Germline values: CDR1 LNHDA, CDR2 SQIVND (reference sequence). The V end was cut by 4 bases, the J end by 0 bases, with 10 bases between. The CDR3 is made up of 15 amino acids.

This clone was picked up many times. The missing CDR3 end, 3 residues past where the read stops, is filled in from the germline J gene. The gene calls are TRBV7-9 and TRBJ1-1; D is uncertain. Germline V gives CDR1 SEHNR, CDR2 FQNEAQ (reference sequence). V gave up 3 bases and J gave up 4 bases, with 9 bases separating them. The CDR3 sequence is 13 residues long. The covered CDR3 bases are TGTGCCAGCAGCTTGTCTCGCGGCACTGAA. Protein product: CASSLSRGTE. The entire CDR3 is CASSLSRGTEAFF.

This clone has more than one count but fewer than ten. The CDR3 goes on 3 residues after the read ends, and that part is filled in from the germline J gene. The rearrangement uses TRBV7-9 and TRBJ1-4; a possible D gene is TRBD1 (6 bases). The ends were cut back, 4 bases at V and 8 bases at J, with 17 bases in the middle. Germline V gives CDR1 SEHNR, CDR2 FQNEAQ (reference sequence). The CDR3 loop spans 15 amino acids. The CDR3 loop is CASSWGPLKEEKLFF. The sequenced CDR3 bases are TGTGCCAGCAGCTGGGGGCCCCTCAAGGAGGAAAAA.

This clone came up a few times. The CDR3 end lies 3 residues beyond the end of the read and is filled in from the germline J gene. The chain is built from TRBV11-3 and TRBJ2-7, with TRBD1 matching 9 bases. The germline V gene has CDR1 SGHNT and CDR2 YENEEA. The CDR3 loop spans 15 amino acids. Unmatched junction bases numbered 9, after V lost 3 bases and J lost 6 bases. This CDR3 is CASSFPGTGCAEQYF. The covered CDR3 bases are TGTGCCAGCAGCTTTCCCGGGACAGGGTGTGCCGAG.

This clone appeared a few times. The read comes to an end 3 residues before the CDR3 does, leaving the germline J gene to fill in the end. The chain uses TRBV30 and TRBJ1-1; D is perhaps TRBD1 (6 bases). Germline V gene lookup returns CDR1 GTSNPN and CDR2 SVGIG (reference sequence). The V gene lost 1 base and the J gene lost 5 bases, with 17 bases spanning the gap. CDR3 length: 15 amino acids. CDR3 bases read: TGTGCCTGGAGTGGGGTTAACAGGGATGGGACTGAA. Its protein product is CAWSGVNRDGTE. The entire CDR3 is CAWSGVNRDGTEAFF.

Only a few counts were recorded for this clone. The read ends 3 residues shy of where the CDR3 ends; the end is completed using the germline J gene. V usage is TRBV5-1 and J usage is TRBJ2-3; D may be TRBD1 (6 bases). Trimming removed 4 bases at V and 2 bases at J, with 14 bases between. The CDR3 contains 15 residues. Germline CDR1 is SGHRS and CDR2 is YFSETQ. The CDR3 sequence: CASSVQGTLTDTQYF. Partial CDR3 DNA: TGCGCCAGCAGCGTTCAGGGGACCCTCACAGATACG.

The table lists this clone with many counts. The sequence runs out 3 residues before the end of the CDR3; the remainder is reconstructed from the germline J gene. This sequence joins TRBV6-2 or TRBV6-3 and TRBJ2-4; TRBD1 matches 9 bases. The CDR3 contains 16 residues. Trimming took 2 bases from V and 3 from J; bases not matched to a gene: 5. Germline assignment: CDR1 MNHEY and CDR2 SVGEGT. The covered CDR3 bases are TGTGCCAGCAGTTACCCCTGGACAGGGGACAAAAACATT. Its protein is CASSYPWTGDKNI. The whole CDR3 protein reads CASSYPWTGDKNIQYF.

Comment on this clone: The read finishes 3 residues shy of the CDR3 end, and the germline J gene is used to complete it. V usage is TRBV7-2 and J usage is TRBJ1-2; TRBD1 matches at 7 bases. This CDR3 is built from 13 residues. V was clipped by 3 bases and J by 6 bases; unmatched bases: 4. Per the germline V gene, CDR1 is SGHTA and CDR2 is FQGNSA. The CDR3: CASSFDRDNGYTF. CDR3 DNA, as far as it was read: TGTGCCAGCAGCTTTGACAGGGACAATGGC.

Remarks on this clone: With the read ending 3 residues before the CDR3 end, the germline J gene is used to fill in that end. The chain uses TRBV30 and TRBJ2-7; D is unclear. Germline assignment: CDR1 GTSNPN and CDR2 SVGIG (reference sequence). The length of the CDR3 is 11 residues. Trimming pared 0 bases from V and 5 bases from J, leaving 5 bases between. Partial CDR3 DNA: TGTGCCTGGAGTGTAGCCAACGAG. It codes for CAWSVANE. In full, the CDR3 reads CAWSVANEQYF.

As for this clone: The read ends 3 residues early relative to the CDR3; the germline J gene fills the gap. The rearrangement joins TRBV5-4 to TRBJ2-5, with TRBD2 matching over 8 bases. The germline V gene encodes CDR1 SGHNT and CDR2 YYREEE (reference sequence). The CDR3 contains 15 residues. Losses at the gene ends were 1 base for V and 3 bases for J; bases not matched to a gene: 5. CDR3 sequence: CASSLKGTSKETQYF. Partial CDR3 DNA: TGTGCCAGCAGCTTGAAAGGGACTAGTAAAGAGACC.

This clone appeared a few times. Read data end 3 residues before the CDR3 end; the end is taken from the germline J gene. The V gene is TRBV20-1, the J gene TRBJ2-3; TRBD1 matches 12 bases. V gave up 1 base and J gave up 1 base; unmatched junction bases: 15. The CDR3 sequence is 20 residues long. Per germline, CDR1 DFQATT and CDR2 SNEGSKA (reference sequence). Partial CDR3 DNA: TGCAGTGCTAGAGGGGTTATAGGGACAGGGGGCAACGTTGGCACAGATACG. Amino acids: CSARGVIGTGGNVGTDT. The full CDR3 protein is CSARGVIGTGGNVGTDTQYF.

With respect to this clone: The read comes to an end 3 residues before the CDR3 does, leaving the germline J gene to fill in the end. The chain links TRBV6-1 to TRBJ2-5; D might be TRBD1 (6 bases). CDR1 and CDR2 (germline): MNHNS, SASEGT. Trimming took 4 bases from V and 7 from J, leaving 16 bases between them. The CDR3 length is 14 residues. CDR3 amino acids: CASSVPPQGGTQYF. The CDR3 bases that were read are TGTGCCAGCAGTGTCCCACCCCAAGGGGGGACC.

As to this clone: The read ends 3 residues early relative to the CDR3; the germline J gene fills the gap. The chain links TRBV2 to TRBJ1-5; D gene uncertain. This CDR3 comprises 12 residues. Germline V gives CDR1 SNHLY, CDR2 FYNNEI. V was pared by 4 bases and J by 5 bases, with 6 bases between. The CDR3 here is CASSVRYQPQHF. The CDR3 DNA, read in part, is TGTGCCAGCAGTGTCAGGTATCAGCCC.

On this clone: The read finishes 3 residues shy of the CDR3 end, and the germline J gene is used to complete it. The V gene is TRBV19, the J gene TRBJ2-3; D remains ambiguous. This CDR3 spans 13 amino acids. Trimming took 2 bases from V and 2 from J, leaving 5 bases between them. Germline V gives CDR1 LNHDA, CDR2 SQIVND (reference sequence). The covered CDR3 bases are TGTGCCAGTAGTATACAGATCACAGATACG. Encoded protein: CASSIQITDT. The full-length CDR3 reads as CASSIQITDTQYF.

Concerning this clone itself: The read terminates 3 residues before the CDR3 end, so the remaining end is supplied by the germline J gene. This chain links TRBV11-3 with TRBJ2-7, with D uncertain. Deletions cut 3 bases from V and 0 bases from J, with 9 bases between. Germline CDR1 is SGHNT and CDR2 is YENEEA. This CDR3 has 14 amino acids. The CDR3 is CASSLSAASYEQYF. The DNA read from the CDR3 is TGTGCCAGCAGCTTGTCGGCGGCCTCCTACGAG.

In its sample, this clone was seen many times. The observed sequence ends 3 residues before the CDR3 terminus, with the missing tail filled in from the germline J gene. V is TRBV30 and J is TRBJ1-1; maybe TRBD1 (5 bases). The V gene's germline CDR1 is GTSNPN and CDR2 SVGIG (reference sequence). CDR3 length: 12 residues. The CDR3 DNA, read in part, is TGTGCCTGGAGCCGGGACTCTAGGAAA. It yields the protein CAWSRDSRK. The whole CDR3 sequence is CAWSRDSRKAFF.

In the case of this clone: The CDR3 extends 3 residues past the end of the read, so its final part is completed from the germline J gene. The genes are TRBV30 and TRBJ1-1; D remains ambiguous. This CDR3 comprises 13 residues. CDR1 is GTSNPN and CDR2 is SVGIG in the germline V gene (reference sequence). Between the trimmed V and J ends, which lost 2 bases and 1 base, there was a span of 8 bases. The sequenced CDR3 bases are TGTGCCTGGAGTTCATCAGGGAACACTGAA. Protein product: CAWSSSGNTE. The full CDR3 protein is CAWSSSGNTEAFF.

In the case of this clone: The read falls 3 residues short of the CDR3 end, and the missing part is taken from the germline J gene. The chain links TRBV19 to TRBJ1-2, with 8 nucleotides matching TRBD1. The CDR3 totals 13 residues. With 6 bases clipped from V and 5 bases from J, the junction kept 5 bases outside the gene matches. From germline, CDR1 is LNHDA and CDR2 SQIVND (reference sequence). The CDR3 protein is CASRAGGGYGYTF. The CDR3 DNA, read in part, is TGTGCCAGTAGAGCAGGGGGCGGGTATGGC.

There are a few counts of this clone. The covered CDR3 bases are TGTGCCAGCAGAACCTTCTCGGGACAGGGGGCGCCG. Translation: CASRTFSGQGAP. The entire CDR3 protein reads CASRTFSGQGAPAFF. V gene TRBV7-2 combines with J gene TRBJ1-1; 12 bases are shared with TRBD1. The read ends 3 residues before the CDR3 terminus; that terminus is restored from the germline J gene. CDR1 and CDR2 from the germline V gene are SGHTA and FQGNSA. The CDR3 has 15 amino acids.

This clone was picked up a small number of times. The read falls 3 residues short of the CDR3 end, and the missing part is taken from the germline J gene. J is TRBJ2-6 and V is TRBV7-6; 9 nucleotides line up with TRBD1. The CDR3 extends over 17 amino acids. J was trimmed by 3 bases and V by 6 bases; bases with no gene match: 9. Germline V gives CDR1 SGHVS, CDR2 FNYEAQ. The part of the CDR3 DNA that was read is TGTGCCAGCAGTTCAATACAGGGGGCGCTTGGGGCCAACGTC. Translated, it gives CASSSIQGALGANV. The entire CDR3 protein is CASSSIQGALGANVLTF. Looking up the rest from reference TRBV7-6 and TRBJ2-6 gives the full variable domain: GAGVSQSPRYKVTKRGQDVALRCDPISGHVSLYWYRQALGQGPEFLTYFNYEAQQDKSGLPNDRFSAERPEGSISTLTIQRTEQRDSAMYRCASSSIQGALGANVLTFGAGSRLTVL.

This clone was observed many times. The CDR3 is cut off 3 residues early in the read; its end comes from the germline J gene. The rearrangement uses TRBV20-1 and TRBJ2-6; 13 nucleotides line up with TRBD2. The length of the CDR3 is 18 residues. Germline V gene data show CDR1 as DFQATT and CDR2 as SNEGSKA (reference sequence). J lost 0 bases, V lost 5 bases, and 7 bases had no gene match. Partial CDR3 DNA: TGCAGTGCTTCCGGACTAGCGGGGGCTCTCTCTGGGGCCAACGTC. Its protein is CSASGLAGALSGANV. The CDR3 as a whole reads CSASGLAGALSGANVLTF.

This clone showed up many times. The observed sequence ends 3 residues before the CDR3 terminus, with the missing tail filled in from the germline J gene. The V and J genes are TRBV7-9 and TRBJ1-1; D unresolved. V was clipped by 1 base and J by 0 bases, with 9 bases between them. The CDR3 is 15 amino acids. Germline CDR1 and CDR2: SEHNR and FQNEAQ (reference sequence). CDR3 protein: CASSLVSSVNTEAFF. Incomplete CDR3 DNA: TGTGCCAGCAGCTTAGTTAGCTCGGTGAACACTGAA.

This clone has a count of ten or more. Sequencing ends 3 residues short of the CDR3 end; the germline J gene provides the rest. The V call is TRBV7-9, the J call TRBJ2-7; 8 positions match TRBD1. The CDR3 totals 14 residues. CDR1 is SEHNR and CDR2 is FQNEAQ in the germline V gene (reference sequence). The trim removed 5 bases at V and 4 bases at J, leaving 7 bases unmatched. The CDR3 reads CASSDRDRIYEQYF. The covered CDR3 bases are TGTGCCAGCAGCGACCGGGACAGGATATACGAG.

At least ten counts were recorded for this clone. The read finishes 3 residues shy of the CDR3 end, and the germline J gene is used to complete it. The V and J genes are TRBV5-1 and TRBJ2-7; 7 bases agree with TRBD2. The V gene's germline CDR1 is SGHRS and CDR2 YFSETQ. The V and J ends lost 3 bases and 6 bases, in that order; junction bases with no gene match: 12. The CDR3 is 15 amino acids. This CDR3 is CASSSVLERGSEQYF. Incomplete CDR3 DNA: TGCGCCAGCAGCTCCGTCTTGGAGCGGGGCTCCGAG.